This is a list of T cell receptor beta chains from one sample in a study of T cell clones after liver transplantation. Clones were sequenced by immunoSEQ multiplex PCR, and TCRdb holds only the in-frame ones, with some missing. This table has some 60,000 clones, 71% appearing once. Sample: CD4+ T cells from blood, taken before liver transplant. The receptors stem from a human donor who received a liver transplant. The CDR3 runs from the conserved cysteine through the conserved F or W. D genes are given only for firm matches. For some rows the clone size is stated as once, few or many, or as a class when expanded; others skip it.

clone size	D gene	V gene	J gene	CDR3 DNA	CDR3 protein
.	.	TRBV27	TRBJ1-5	TGTGCCAGCAGCCGAAACACCGGGTACAATCAGCCCCAGCATTTT	CASSRNTGYNQPQHF
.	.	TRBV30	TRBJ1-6	TGTGCCTGGAGGGGGAGAGGGTATGTGTCACCCCTCCACTTT	CAWRGRGYVSPLHF
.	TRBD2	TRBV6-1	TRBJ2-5	TGTGCCAGCAGCCTAGCGGGGGGGCGAGAGACCCAGTACTTC	CASSLAGGRETQYF
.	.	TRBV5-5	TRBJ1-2	TGTGCCAGCAGCTCCCAGTATAGGGAGCCCCATGGCTACACCTTC	CASSSQYREPHGYTF
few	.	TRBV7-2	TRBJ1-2	TGTGCCAGCAGCTTAGGCCAGCGCTATGGCTACACCTTC	CASSLGQRYGYTF
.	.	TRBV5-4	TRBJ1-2	TGTGCCAGCAGCTTGGCCAGGACTAACTATGGCTACACCTTC	CASSLARTNYGYTF
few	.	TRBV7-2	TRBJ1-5	TGTGCCAGCAGCCCCAGACAGTCCAATCAGCCCCAGCATTTT	CASSPRQSNQPQHF
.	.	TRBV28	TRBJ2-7	TGTGCCAGCGGCGGCTACGAGCAGTACTTC	CASGGYEQYF
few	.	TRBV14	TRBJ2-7	TGTGCCAGCAGCCAAGATTGGCAGGGCGAGCAGTACTTC	CASSQDWQGEQYF
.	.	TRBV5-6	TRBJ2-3	TGTGCCAGCAGCCGGGGACTGGACACAGATACGCAGTATTTT	CASSRGLDTDTQYF
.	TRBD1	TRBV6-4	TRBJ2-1	TGTGCCAGCAGTGTGGGACAGGGGAGAGGTGAGCAGTTCTTC	CASSVGQGRGEQFF
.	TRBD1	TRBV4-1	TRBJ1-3	TGCGCCAGCAGCCGGCAGGGGACAGCTTCTGGAAACACCATATATTTT	CASSRQGTASGNTIYF
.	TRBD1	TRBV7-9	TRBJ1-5	TGTGCCAGCAGCACGGGACAGACTTATCAGCCCCAGCATTTT	CASSTGQTYQPQHF
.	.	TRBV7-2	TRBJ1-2	TGTGCCAGCAGCGCTGGGGGCAGGATTAACTATGGCTACACCTTC	CASSAGGRINYGYTF
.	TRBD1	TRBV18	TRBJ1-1	TGTGCCAGCTCACGCGGGACAGAGGAAGCTTTCTTT	CASSRGTEEAFF
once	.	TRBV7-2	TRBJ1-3	TGTGCCAGCAGCGCGGGACGGGCGGGGACTGGAAACACCATATATTTT	CASSAGRAGTGNTIYF
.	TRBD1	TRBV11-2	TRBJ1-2	TGTGCCAGCAGCCTCCGGACAGGGAATAACTATGGCTACACCTTC	CASSLRTGNNYGYTF
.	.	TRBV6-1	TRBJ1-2	TGTGCCAGCAGTGACCGGACTCCCCTTAAGGATGGCTACACCTTC	CASSDRTPLKDGYTF
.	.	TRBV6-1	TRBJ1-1	TGTGCCAGCAGTAAGGACAGTTCTGAAGCTTTCTTT	CASSKDSSEAFF
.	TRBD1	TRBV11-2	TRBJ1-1	TGTGCCAGCAGGAGGGGGCGGGCCAGGGGCACAACTGAAGCTTTCTTT	CASRRGRARGTTEAFF
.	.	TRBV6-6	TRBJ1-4	TGTGCCAGCAGTTACGGTAGTTCTAATGAAAAACTGTTTTTT	CASSYGSSNEKLFF
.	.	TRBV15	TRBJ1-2	TGTGCCACCAGCAGACGTAGGACAGCCTATGGCTACACCTTC	CATSRRRTAYGYTF
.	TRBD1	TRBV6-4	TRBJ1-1	TGTGCCAGCAAAAACAGCAACAGGGGATACACTGAAGCTTTCTTT	CASKNSNRGYTEAFF
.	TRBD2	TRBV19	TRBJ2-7	TGTGCCAGTAGTATAGACGGGGGGGCCCGCGAGCAGTACTTC	CASSIDGGAREQYF
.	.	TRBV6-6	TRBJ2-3	TGTGCCAGCAGCTCAGGGGCCTACACAGATACGCAGTATTTT	CASSSGAYTDTQYF
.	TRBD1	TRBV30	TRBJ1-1	TGTGCCTGGAACAGGGGAATGAACACTGAAGCTTTCTTT	CAWNRGMNTEAFF